A single sample gave rise to the 20 T cell receptor beta chains below, sequenced in a study of blood T cell repertoires in COVID-19. Generated by immunoSEQ multiplex PCR, the TCRdb table keeps only in-frame clones and is missing some. The sample lists 150,000 to 200,000 clones, around four fifths seen once, with about 15% in the top ten. Sequenced material: peripheral blood. Receptors originate from a woman in her seventies with COVID-19, enrolled during active disease.

This chain joins TRBV7-8 and TRBJ2-1, with 7 bases that match TRBD1. This CDR3 has 15 residues. V trimming: 5 bases; J trimming: 4 bases; junction bases outside the gene matches: 8. The germline CDR1 and CDR2 sequences are SGHVS and FQNEAQ. CDR3 sequence (DNA): TGTGCCAGCAGCCTGGGGACAGTAGATTACAATGAGCAGTTCTTC. Its protein is CASSLGTVDYNEQFF.

The chain couples TRBV4-2 to TRBJ2-1; D call uncertain. The CDR3 is 14 residues long. The V gene's germline CDR1 is LGHNA and CDR2 YNFKEQ. The V end lost 3 bases, the J end lost 2 bases, and 8 bases lay between the germline ends. The CDR3 loop reads CASSHAATYNEQFF. In nucleotides, the CDR3 is TGTGCCAGCAGCCACGCGGCGACCTACAATGAGCAGTTCTTC.

There are a few counts of this clone. The genes are TRBV7-6 and TRBJ2-1, with 8 bases that match TRBD2. V lost 5 bases and J lost 2; bases outside the gene matches: 11. The V gene's germline CDR1 is SGHVS and CDR2 FNYEAQ. There are 17 residues in the CDR3. The CDR3 loop reads CASSLSQREIAYNEQFF. The CDR3 DNA reads as TGTGCCAGCAGCCTCTCCCAGCGGGAGATCGCCTACAATGAGCAGTTCTTC.

The V call is TRBV2, the J call TRBJ1-6, with TRBD1 matching over 8 bases. The length of the CDR3 is 15 residues. CDR1 and CDR2 from the germline V gene are SNHLY and FYNNEI. V lost 8 bases, J lost 6 bases, and 9 bases stayed unmatched. The CDR3 DNA sequence: TGTGCCAGCCGATCCGACAGGGGAACTAATTCACCCCTCCACTTT. Amino acid sequence: CASRSDRGTNSPLHF. The variable domain in full, with the rest retrieved from reference TRBV2 and TRBJ1-6, is EPEVTQTPSHQVTQMGQEVILRCVPISNHLYFYWYRQILGQKVEFLVSFYNNEISEKSEIFDDQFSVERPDGSNFTLKIRSTKLEDSAMYFCASRSDRGTNSPLHFGNGTRLTVT.

This chain joins TRBV29-1 and TRBJ1-2; a weak D match, TRBD1 (5 bases). Per germline, CDR1 SQVTM and CDR2 ANQGSEA. The CDR3 is made up of 13 amino acids. V was cut by 1 base and J by 6 bases, with 12 bases left in between. The CDR3 sequence is CSVEGAAGNGYTF. CDR3 nucleotides: TGCAGCGTTGAAGGGGCGGCAGGGAATGGCTACACCTTC.

The V and J genes are TRBV6-5 and TRBJ1-6, with D possibly being TRBD1 (5 bases). Germline V gives CDR1 MNHEY, CDR2 SVGAGI. V was shortened by 5 bases and J by 9 bases, with 8 bases between the two germline ends. The CDR3 has 12 residues. CDR3 nucleotide sequence: TGTGCCAGCAGTATGGGGGGTTCACCCCTCCACTTT. It codes for CASSMGGSPLHF.

This clone was counted a few times. Here the CDR3 reads CASSFRQGANEKLFF. CDR3 DNA sequence: TGTGCCAGCAGCTTCCGACAGGGGGCCAATGAAAAACTGTTTTTT. This chain joins TRBV21-1 and TRBJ1-4; no DNA check was done on the table's D call, TRBD1. TRBV21-1 is assigned pseudogene status. This CDR3 region has 15 residues.

The J gene is TRBJ2-2, the V gene TRBV2; 10 bases fit TRBD1. V was clipped by 6 bases and J by 6 bases; unmatched bases: 1. Germline CDR1 and CDR2: SNHLY and FYNNEI. There are 13 residues in the CDR3. The CDR3 nucleotides are TGTGCCAGCAGAGGACAGGGGGCCGGGGAGCTGTTTTTT. Amino acids: CASRGQGAGELFF.

V and J are TRBV28 and TRBJ1-4; 9 bases map to TRBD1. The V gene's germline CDR1 is MDHEN and CDR2 SYDVKM. V shed 6 bases and J 5 bases; nucleotides not matched to a gene: 7. The CDR3 has 15 amino acids. The CDR3 sequence is CASRSLGQGNEKLFF. The CDR3 coding sequence is TGTGCCAGCAGATCCCTCGGACAGGGGAATGAAAAACTGTTTTTT.

This clone has just one count. The chain combines TRBV7-2 with TRBJ2-7; the match to TRBD2 covers 9 bases. The CDR3 runs to 16 residues. Germline values: CDR1 SGHTA, CDR2 FQGNSA. Trimming took 3 bases from V and 3 from J; bases not matched to a gene: 9. The CDR3 sequence is CASSFNSGSPYYEQYF. DNA of the CDR3: TGTGCCAGCAGCTTTAATAGCGGGAGCCCATACTACGAGCAGTACTTC.

This chain links TRBV25-1 with TRBJ1-2; D call uncertain. V lost 4 bases to trimming and J lost 5 bases, with 14 bases between them. The CDR3 is made up of 14 amino acids. Germline V lookup: CDR1 MGHDK, CDR2 SYGVNS. CDR3 region: CASSGVGSEYGYTF. The DNA for the CDR3 is TGTGCCAGCAGTGGCGTCGGGTCGGAATATGGCTACACCTTC.

The rearrangement joins TRBV6-5 to TRBJ1-1; TRBD1 matches at 9 bases. This CDR3 region has 15 residues. The V segment lost 6 bases and the J segment 3 bases; nucleotides outside the gene matches: 8. From germline, CDR1 is MNHEY and CDR2 SVGAGI. Written as DNA, the CDR3 is TGTGCCAGCAGGGGGTGGGACAGGGTGGACACTGAAGCTTTCTTT. Its protein product is CASRGWDRVDTEAFF.

This chain links TRBV9 with TRBJ2-1, with D perhaps TRBD2 (6 bases). CDR3 length: 13 residues. The germline CDR1 and CDR2 sequences are SGDLS and YYNGEE. Trimming removed 6 bases at V and 3 bases at J, with 10 bases between. The CDR3 DNA sequence: TGTGCCAGCATGCGGGACGGCTACAATGAGCAGTTCTTC. It encodes CASMRDGYNEQFF.

The count of this clone is one. This rearrangement joins TRBV7-2 to TRBJ1-5; the D is unclear. Germline V lookup: CDR1 SGHTA, CDR2 FQGNSA. Trimming took 5 bases from V and 5 from J, leaving 16 bases between them. The CDR3 runs to 15 residues. CDR3 sequence: CASSRRHSPDQPQHF. CDR3 bases: TGTGCCAGCAGCCGGCGACACAGCCCTGATCAGCCCCAGCATTTT.

The CDR3 loop is CATSGGQLMNTEAFF. The CDR3, as DNA: TGTGCCACCAGTGGAGGACAGTTGATGAACACTGAAGCTTTCTTT. This rearrangement joins TRBV24-1 to TRBJ1-1, with D tentatively TRBD1 (6 bases). CDR3 size: 15 residues. V lost 5 bases to trimming and J lost 0 bases, with 12 bases between them. Germline V gene lookup returns CDR1 KGHDR and CDR2 SFDVKD.

The chain carries TRBV9 and TRBJ1-3, with D uncertain. The CDR3 is 15 amino acids. V lost 6 bases and J lost 2, with 15 bases in between. CDR1 and CDR2 (germline): SGDLS, YYNGEE. CDR3 in amino acids: CASTMSQWAGNTIYF. In DNA form, the CDR3 reads TGTGCCAGCACCATGTCACAGTGGGCTGGAAACACCATATATTTT.

The CDR3 spells CASSSGQSNYGYTF. The DNA of the CDR3 is TGTGCCAGCAGTTCCGGACAGTCTAACTATGGCTACACCTTC. The J gene is TRBJ1-2, the V gene TRBV6-5; maybe TRBD1 (6 bases). The CDR3 has 14 residues. Germline-derived CDR1 and CDR2 are MNHEY and SVGAGI. Trimming cost V 4 bases and J 0 bases, with 9 bases left between them.

The chain has TRBV5-6 and TRBJ1-2; D unclear. From germline, CDR1 is SGHDT and CDR2 YYEEEE. This CDR3 has 14 amino acids. Trimming took off 4 bases at V and 0 bases at J, with 10 bases between the two ends. CDR3 nucleotides: TGTGCCAGCAGCCGGCCCGGGACTAACTATGGCTACACCTTC. It is translated as CASSRPGTNYGYTF.

The rearrangement uses TRBV6-6 and TRBJ2-3; D is unclear. There are 15 residues in the CDR3. CDR1 is MNHNY and CDR2 is SVGAGI in the germline V gene (reference sequence). V was clipped by 7 bases and J by 8 bases, with 22 bases between them. The CDR3 coding sequence is TGTGCCAGCAACTACGAGTCACTTTCGTTTGGTACGCAGTATTTT. Residues: CASNYESLSFGTQYF.

The chain joins TRBV7-3 to TRBJ1-1; possible D gene TRBD1, 5 bases. Germline loops: CDR1 SGHTA, CDR2 FQGTGA. V lost 5 bases, J lost 2 bases, and 9 bases lay in between. This CDR3 is built from 13 residues. The DNA of the CDR3 is TGTGCCAGCAGCCGCGACAGCAACACTGAAGCTTTCTTT. It specifies CASSRDSNTEAFF.